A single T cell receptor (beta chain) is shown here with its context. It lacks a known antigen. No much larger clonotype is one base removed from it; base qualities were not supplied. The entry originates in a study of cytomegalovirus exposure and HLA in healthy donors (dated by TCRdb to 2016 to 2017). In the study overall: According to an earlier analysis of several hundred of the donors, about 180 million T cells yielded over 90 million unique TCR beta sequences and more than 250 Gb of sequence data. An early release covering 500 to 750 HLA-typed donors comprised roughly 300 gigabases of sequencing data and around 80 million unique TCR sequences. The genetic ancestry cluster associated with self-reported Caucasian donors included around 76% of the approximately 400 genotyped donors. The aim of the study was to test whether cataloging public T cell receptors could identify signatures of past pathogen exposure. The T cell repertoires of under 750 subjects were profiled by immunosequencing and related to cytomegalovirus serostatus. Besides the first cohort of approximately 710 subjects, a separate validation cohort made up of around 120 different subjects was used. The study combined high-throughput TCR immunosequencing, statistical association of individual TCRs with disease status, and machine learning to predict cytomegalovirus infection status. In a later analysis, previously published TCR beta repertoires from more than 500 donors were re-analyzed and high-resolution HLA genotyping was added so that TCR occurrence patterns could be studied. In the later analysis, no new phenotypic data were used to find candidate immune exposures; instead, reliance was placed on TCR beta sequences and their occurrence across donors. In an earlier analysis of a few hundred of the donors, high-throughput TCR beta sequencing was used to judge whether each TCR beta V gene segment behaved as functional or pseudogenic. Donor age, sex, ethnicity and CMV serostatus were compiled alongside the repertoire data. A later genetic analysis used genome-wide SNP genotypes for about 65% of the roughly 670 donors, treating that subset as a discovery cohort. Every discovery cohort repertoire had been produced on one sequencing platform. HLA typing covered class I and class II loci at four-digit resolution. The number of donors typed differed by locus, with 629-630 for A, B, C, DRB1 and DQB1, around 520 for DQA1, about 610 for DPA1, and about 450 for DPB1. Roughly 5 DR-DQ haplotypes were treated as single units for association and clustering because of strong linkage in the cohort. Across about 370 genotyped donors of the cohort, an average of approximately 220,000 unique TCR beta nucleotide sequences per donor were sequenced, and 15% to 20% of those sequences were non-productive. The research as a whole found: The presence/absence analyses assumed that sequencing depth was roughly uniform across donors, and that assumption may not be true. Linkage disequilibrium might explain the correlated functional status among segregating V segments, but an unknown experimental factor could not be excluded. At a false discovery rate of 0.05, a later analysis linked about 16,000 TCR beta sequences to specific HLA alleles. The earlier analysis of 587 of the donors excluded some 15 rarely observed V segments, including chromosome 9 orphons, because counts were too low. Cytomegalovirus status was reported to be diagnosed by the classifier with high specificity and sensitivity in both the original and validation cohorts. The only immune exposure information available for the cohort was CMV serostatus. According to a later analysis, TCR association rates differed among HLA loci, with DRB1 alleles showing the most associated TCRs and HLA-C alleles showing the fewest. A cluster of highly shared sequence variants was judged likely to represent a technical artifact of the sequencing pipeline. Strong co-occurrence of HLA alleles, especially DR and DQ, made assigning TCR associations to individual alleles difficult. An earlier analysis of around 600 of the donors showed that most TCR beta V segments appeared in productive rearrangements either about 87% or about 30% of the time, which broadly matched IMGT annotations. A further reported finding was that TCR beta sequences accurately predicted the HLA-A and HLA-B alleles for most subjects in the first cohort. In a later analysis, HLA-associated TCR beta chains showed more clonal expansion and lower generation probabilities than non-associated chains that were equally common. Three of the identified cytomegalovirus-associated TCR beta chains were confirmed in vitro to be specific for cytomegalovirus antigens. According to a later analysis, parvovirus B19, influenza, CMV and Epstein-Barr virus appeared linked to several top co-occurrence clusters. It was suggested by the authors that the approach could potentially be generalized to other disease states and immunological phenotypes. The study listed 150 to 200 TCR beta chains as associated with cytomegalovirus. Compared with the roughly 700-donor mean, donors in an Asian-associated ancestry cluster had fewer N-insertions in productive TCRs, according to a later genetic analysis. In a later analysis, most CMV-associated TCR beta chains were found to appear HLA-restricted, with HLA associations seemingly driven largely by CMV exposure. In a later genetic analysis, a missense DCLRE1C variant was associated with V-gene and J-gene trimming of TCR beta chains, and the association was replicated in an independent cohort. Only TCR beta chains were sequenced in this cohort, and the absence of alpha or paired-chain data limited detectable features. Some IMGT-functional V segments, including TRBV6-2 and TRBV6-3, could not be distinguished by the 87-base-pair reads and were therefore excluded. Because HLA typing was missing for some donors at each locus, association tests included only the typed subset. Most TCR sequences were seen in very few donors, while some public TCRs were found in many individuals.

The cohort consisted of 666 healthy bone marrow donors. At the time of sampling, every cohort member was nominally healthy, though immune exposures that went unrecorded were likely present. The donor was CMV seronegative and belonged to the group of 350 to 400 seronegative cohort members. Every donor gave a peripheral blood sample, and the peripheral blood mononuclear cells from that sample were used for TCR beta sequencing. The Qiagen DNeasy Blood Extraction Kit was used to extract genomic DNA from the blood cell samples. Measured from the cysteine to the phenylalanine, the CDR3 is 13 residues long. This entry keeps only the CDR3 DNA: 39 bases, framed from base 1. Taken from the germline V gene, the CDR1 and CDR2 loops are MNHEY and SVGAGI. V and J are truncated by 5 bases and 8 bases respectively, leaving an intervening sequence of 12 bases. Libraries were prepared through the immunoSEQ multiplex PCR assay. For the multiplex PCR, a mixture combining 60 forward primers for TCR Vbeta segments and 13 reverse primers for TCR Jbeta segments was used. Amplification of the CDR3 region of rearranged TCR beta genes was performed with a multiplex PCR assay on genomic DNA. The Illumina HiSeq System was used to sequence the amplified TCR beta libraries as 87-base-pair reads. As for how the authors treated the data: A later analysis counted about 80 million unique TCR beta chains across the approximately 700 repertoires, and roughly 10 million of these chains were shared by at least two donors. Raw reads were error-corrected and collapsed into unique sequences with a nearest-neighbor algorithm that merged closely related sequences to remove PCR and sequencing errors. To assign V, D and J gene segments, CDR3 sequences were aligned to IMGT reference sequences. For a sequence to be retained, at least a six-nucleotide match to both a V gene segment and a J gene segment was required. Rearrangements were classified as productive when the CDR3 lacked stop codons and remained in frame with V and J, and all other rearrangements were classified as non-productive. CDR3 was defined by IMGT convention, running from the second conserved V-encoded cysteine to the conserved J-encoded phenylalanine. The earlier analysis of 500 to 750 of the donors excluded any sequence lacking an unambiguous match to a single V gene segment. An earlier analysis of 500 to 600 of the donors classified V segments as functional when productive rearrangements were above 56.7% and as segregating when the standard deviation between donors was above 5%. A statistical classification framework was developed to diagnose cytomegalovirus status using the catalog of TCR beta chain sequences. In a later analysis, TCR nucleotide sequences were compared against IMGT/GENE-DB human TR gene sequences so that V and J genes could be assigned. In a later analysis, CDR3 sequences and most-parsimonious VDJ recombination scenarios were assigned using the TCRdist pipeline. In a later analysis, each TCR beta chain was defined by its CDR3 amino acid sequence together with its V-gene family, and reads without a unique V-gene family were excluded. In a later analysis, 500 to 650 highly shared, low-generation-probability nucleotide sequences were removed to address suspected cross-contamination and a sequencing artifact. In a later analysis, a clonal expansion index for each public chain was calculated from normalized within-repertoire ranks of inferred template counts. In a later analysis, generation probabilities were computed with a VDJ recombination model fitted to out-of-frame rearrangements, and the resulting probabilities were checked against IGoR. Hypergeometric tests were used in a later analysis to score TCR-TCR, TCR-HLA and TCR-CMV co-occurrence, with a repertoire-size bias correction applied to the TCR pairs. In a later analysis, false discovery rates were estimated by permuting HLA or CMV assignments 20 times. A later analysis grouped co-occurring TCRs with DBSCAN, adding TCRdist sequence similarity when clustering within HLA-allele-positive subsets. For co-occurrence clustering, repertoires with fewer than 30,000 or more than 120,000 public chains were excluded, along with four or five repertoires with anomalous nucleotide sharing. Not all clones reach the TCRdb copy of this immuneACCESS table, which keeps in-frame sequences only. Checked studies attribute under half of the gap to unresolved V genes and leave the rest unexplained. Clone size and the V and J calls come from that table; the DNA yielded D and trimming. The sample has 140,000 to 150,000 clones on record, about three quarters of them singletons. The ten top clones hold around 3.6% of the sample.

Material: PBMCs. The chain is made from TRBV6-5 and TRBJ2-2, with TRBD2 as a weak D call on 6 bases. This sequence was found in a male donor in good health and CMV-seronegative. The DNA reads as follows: TGTGCCAGCAGTCGCGGGGTATCGGGGGAGCTGTTTTTT. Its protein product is CASSRGVSGELFF.